These T cell receptor beta chains were read from a single sample in a study of metastatic and nonmetastatic thyroid tumors. TCRdb re-called clones from the PCR reads using MiXCR. Among about 32,000 clones listed, 7.4% were seen once. What was sequenced was blood. Receptors originate from a female donor with papillary thyroid cancer or a benign thyroid nodule (not recorded which). Some clones in this sample may be carry-over from other donors' samples. Each CDR3 is given with its conserved first and last residue. The D gene is left open where the match is weak. Size tells how often a clone was seen (once, few, many) or the class of an expanded clone, and some rows leave it out.

size,J,D,V,CDR3,DNA
many,TRBJ2-5,.,TRBV15,CATSRDLQQETQYF,TGTGCCACCAGCAGAGATCTACAACAAGAGACCCAGTACTTC
.,TRBJ1-2,.,TRBV20-1,CSARGLSYGYTF,TGCAGTGCTAGAGGTTTAAGCTATGGCTACACCTTC
many,TRBJ1-1,.,TRBV10-3,CAISESGRQANTEAFF,TGTGCCATCAGTGAGTCAGGAAGGCAAGCGAACACTGAAGCTTTCTTT
many,TRBJ2-1,TRBD2,TRBV4-2,CASGQGTSGRGEQFF,TGTGCCAGCGGGCAAGGGACTAGCGGGAGGGGTGAGCAGTTCTTC
many,TRBJ1-4,TRBD1,TRBV5-5,CASSAPTSRGTTNEKLFF,TGTGCCAGCAGCGCGCCAACCTCCAGGGGGACAACTAATGAAAAACTGTTTTTT
many,TRBJ1-4,TRBD1,TRBV12-3/TRBV12-4,CASSFLGQGGEKLFF,TGTGCCAGCAGTTTCTTAGGACAGGGGGGGGAAAAACTGTTTTTT
medium-sized,TRBJ1-2,TRBD1,TRBV5-1,CASSLAWGQGVYGYTF,TGCGCCAGCAGCTTGGCCTGGGGACAGGGGGTTTATGGCTACACCTTC
.,TRBJ2-3,.,TRBV6-2/TRBV6-3,CASSKTCGGTSTDTQYF,TGTGCCAGCAGCAAGACTTGCGGGGGCACCAGCACAGATACGCAGTATTTT
many,TRBJ2-5,.,TRBV9,CASSVGGKLSETQYF,TGTGCCAGCAGCGTAGGCGGGAAGCTCTCAGAGACCCAGTACTTC
many,TRBJ1-6,.,TRBV7-2,CASSLGLGAPNSPLHF,TGTGCCAGCAGCTTAGGATTGGGGGCCCCCAATTCACCCCTCCACTTT
.,TRBJ1-1,.,TRBV10-1,CASIRDTYTEAFF,TGCGCCAGCATTCGGGACACCTACACTGAAGCTTTCTTT
.,TRBJ2-1,.,TRBV28,CASSLGRYGSSYNEHFF,TGTGCCAGCAGTTTGGGCCGATACGGCTCCTCCTACAATGAGCACTTCTTC
many,TRBJ2-1,TRBD2,TRBV11-3,CASSSGLANFRGYNEQFF,TGTGCCAGCAGCTCGGGACTAGCGAACTTCAGGGGGTACAATGAGCAGTTCTTC
many,TRBJ2-1,.,TRBV20-1,CSARDKTVGNEQFF,TGCAGTGCTAGAGATAAGACAGTAGGGAATGAGCAGTTCTTC
many,TRBJ2-3,.,TRBV11-3,CASSLDLTARDTQYF,TGTGCCAGCAGCTTAGATCTCACCGCCAGGGATACGCAGTATTTT
few,TRBJ2-7,.,TRBV5-6,CASRKTGERLEQYF,TGTGCCAGCAGGAAAACCGGGGAGCGCCTAGAGCAGTACTTC
many,TRBJ1-1,TRBD1,TRBV11-2,CASRLQGADMTVTEAFF,TGTGCCAGCAGACTACAGGGGGCCGATATGACGGTCACTGAAGCTTTCTTT
many,TRBJ2-7,TRBD2,TRBV27,CASSLTPGLDYEQYF,TGTGCCAGCAGTTTAACTCCGGGACTAGATTACGAGCAGTACTTC
many,TRBJ1-1,.,TRBV6-5,CASSYKGVAFF,TGTGCCAGCAGTTACAAGGGGGTGGCTTTCTTT